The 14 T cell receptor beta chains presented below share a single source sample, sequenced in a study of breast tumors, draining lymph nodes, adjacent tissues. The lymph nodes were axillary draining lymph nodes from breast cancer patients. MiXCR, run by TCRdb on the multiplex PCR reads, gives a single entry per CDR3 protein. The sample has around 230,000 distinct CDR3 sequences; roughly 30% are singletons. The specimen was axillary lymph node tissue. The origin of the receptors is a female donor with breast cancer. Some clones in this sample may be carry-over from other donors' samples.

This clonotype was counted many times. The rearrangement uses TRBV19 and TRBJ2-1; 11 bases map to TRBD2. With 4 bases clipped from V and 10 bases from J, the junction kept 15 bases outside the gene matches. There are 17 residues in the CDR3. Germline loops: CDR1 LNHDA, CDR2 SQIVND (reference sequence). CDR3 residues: CASSRLTTSGIDREQFF. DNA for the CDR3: TGTGCCAGTAGTAGATTAACGACTAGCGGGATTGACAGGGAGCAGTTCTTC.

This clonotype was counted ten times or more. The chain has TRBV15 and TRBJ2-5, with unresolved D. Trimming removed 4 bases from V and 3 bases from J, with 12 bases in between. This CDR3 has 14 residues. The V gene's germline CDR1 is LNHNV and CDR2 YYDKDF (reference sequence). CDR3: CATSTNPGKETQYF. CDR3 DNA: TGTGCCACCAGCACCAACCCTGGGAAAGAGACCCAGTACTTC.

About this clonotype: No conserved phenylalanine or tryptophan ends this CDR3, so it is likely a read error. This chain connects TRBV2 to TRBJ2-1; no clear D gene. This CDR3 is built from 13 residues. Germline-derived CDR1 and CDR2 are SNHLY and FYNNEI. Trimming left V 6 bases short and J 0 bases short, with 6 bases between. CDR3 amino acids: CASSQSSYNEQFL. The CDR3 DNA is TGTGCCAGCAGCCAGAGCTCCTACAATGAGCAGTTCCTC.

As DNA, the CDR3 is TGTGCCAGCAGTTTAGGAGGGGGCGTGGGGCCAGATACGCAGTATTTT. Amino acids: CASSLGGGVGPDTQYF. The rearrangement joins TRBV27 to TRBJ2-3, with D possibly matching TRBD1 (7 bases). Trimming shortened V by 2 bases and J by 4 bases, and 16 bases separated the two germline ends. Germline V lookup: CDR1 MNHEY, CDR2 SMNVEV (reference sequence). The CDR3 is 16 amino acids.

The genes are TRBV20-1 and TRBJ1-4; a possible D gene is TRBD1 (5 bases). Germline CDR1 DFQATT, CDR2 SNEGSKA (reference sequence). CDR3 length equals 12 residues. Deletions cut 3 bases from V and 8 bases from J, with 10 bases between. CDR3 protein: CSARGPGEKLFF. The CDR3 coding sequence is TGCAGTGCTAGGGGGCCAGGGGAAAAACTGTTTTTT.

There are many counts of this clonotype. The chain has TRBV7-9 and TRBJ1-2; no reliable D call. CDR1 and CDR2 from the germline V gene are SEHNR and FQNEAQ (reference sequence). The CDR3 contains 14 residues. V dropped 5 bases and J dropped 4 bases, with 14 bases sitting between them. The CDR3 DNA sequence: TGTGCCAGCAGCACCCTAGACGTGGCCTATGGCTACACCTTC. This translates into CASSTLDVAYGYTF.

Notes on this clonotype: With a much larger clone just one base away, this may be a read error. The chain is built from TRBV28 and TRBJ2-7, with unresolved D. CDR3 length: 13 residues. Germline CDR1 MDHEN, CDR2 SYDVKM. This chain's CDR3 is CASSPYRPYGQYF. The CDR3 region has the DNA TGTGCCAGCAGCCCCTATCGGCCCTACGGGCAGTACTTC.

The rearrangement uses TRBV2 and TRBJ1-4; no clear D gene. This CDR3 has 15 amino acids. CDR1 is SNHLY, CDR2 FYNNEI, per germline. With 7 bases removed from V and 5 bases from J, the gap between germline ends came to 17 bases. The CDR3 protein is CASKYGSSYNEKLFF. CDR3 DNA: TGTGCCAGCAAATACGGGAGCTCCTACAATGAAAAACTGTTTTTT.

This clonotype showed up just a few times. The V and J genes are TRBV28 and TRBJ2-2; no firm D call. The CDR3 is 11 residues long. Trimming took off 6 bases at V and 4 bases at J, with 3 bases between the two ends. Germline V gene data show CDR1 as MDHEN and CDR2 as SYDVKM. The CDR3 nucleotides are TGTGCCAGCAGGGTCACCGGGGAGCTGTTTTTT. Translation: CASRVTGELFF.

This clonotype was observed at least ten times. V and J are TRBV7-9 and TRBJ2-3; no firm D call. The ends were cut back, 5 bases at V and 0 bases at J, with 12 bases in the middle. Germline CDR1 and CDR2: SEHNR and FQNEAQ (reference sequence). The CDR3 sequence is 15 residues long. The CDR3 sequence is CASSPMDGSTDTQYF. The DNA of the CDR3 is TGTGCCAGCAGCCCTATGGACGGGAGCACAGATACGCAGTATTTT.

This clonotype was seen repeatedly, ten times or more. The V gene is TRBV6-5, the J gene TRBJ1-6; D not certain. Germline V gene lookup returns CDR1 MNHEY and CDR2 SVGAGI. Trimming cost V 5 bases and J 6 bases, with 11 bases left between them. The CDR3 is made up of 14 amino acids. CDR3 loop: CASSHLDGNSPLHF. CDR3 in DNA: TGTGCCAGCAGTCACCTCGATGGTAATTCACCCCTCCACTTT.

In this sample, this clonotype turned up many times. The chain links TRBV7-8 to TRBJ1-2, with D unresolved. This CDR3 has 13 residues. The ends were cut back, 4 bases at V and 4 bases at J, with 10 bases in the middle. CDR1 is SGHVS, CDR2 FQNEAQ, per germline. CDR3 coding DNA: TGTGCCAGCAGCTCCGGGGTGAGCTATGGCTACACCTTC. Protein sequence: CASSSGVSYGYTF.

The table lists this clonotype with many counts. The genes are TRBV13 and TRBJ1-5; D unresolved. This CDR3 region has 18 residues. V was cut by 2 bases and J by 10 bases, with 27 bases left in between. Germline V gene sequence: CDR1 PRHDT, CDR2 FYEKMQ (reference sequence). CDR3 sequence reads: CASSLSRGGRSPQEPQHF. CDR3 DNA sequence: TGTGCCAGCAGCTTAAGTCGGGGAGGGCGGAGCCCCCAGGAACCCCAGCATTTT.

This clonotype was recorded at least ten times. The CDR3 DNA reads TGTGCCAGTAGCGACAGGAAAAGGGATGAGCAGTTCTTC. Residues: CASSDRKRDEQFF. The V and J genes are TRBV19 and TRBJ2-1, with a possible D match to TRBD1 (6 bases). CDR1 is LNHDA, CDR2 SQIVND, per germline (reference sequence). This CDR3 is 13 amino acids long. With 6 bases removed from V and 8 bases from J, the gap between germline ends came to 14 bases.